Below are 3 T cell receptor beta chains sequenced from a single sample in a study of T cell clonality in common variable immunodeficiency. Libraries were prepared by immunoSEQ multiplex PCR; TCRdb keeps only in-frame clonotypes and omits some of them. This sample has roughly 60,000 clones, each found more than once. The material sequenced was peripheral blood mononuclear cells. The receptors were sampled from a person between 18 and 70 years old in good health.

This clone was seen many times. The CDR3 goes on 3 residues after the read ends, and that part is filled in from the germline J gene. This sequence joins TRBV18 and TRBJ2-3; 12 nucleotides agree with TRBD2. This CDR3 spans 16 amino acids. With 3 bases clipped from V and 4 bases from J, the junction kept 5 bases outside the gene matches. The germline V gene has CDR1 KGHSH and CDR2 LQKENI. The chain's CDR3 is CASSPGRLAGADTQYF. The DNA read from the CDR3 is TGTGCCAGCTCACCCGGCAGACTAGCGGGAGCAGATACG.

This clone appeared many times. CDR3 loop: CASSLGGGSGTEAFF. CDR3 DNA, as far as it was read: TGTGCCAGCTCACTTGGGGGCGGGTCTGGCACTGAA. The rearrangement uses TRBV18 and TRBJ1-1; a possible D gene is TRBD1 (6 bases). The read ends 3 residues early relative to the CDR3; the germline J gene fills the gap. CDR3 length equals 15 residues. V was trimmed by 4 bases and J by 4 bases, leaving 16 bases between them. Germline V gene data show CDR1 as KGHSH and CDR2 as LQKENI.

This clone was detected many times. The CDR3 end is not reached by the read, which stops 3 residues before it; the germline J gene fills it in. The rearrangement uses TRBV20-1 and TRBJ2-1; 9 bases map to TRBD2. The junction had 4 bases not matched to a gene; V was cut back by 5 bases and J by 2 bases. The CDR3 has 14 amino acids. The germline V gene has CDR1 DFQATT and CDR2 SNEGSKA (reference sequence). CDR3 DNA (partial): TGCAGTGCTCGCGGGAGGGCCGCCTACAATGAG. Its protein is CSARGRAAYNE. The complete CDR3 reads CSARGRAAYNEQFF.